This T cell receptor beta chain was sequenced for a study of T cell responses to AZD1222 COVID-19 vaccine. V lost 5 bases and J lost 3, with 11 bases in between. This CDR3 contains 14 residues. Per the germline V gene, CDR1 is SNHLY and CDR2 is FYNNEI. Worth noting for this clone: Its antigen remains unidentified.

Findings and limits, study-wide: In a largely white British group with more females than males, clonal diversity was possibly underestimated.

Generated by immunoSEQ multiplex PCR, the TCRdb table keeps only in-frame clones and is missing some. This sample has some 130,000 clones, with approximately 90% found just once. This TCR came from an adult in good health. The V call is TRBV2, the J call TRBJ1-5; D remains ambiguous. Sequenced here: peripheral blood, sampled on day 0 of AZD1222 vaccination. The CDR3 region has the DNA TGTGCCAGCAGTAGCGTGGGCAACAATCAGCCCCAGCATTTT. This encodes CASSSVGNNQPQHF.